This entry lists 31 T cell receptor beta chains sequenced from one sample in a study of blood T cell repertoires in COVID-19. Here immunoSEQ multiplex PCR was the method, and the copy in TCRdb shows in-frame clones only, minus some. Here the sample spans 52,000 or so clones, just over 85% being singletons. Sequenced material: peripheral blood. The receptors here all came from a man older than 75 with acute or convalescent COVID-19.

J is TRBJ1-2 and V is TRBV4-1; D is undetermined. Trimming took 2 bases from V and 5 from J, leaving 9 bases between them. CDR1 is MGHRA and CDR2 is YSYEKL in the germline V gene. The CDR3 is made up of 13 amino acids. CDR3 in DNA: TGCGCCAGCAGCCAACTGAGGAATTATGGCTACACCTTC. Its protein product is CASSQLRNYGYTF.

The V call is TRBV13, the J call TRBJ1-2; perhaps TRBD1 as D (5 bases). Germline lookup yields CDR1 PRHDT and CDR2 FYEKMQ (reference sequence). CDR3 length: 15 residues. V lost 5 bases to trimming and J lost 2 bases, with 15 bases between them. For the CDR3, the DNA is TGTGCCAGCAGCCGGAGACAGCTGGGGAACTATGGCTACACCTTC. Translation: CASSRRQLGNYGYTF.

The genes are TRBV27 and TRBJ1-1; 8 nucleotides match TRBD1. Looked up from germline, CDR1 is MNHEY and CDR2 is SMNVEV (reference sequence). This CDR3 contains 17 residues. V lost 1 base and J lost 1; bases outside the gene matches: 8. CDR3 DNA sequence: TGTGCCAGCAGTTTATTCGGACAGGGTATCGGGAACACTGAAGCTTTCTTT. Its translation: CASSLFGQGIGNTEAFF.

This clone showed up just once. The chain carries TRBV5-1 and TRBJ2-7; perhaps TRBD2 as D (5 bases). V was pared by 0 bases and J by 3 bases, with 10 bases between. This CDR3 is 14 amino acids long. Per the germline V gene, CDR1 is SGHRS and CDR2 is YFSETQ. This chain's CDR3 is CASSLGGSYYEQYF. In nucleotides, the CDR3 is TGCGCCAGCAGCTTGGGAGGGAGCTACTACGAGCAGTACTTC.

V usage is TRBV10-3 and J usage is TRBJ1-5; D perhaps matches TRBD1 (6 bases). Trimming took 0 bases from V and 5 from J, leaving 8 bases between them. This CDR3 is built from 14 residues. Per germline, CDR1 ENHRY and CDR2 SYGVKD. CDR3: CAISESGAHQPQHF. In DNA form, the CDR3 reads TGTGCCATCAGTGAGTCGGGGGCACATCAGCCCCAGCATTTT.

The chain couples TRBV4-1 to TRBJ1-1; D is unclear. CDR1 and CDR2 (germline): MGHRA, YSYEKL. V gave up 1 base and J gave up 6 bases, with 6 bases separating them. The CDR3 has 12 residues. The CDR3 spells CASSQGPSEAFF. The CDR3, as DNA: TGCGCCAGCAGCCAAGGTCCATCTGAAGCTTTCTTT.

The V gene is TRBV18, the J gene TRBJ1-1, with D maybe TRBD1 (5 bases). The CDR3 is made up of 11 amino acids. With 7 bases removed from V and 4 bases from J, the gap between germline ends came to 7 bases. CDR1 and CDR2 from the germline V gene are KGHSH and LQKENI. CDR3 residues: CASLRGTEAFF. CDR3 DNA sequence: TGTGCCAGCTTAAGGGGCACTGAAGCTTTCTTT.

The chain carries TRBV10-1 and TRBJ2-5, with D hard to call. CDR1 is WNHNN, CDR2 SYGVQD, per germline (reference sequence). The CDR3 has 13 amino acids. With 4 bases removed from V and 1 base from J, the gap between germline ends came to 7 bases. For the CDR3, the DNA is TGCGCCAGCAGTGCCCTTCTCCAAGAGACCCAGTACTTC. It translates to CASSALLQETQYF.

This clone was seen a single time. The J gene is TRBJ1-6, the V gene TRBV5-1; no definite D call. CDR1 SGHRS and CDR2 YFSETQ come from the germline V gene. This CDR3 is built from 14 residues. V shed 0 bases and J shed 12 bases, with 13 bases lying between them. The CDR3 DNA is TGCGCCAGCAGCTTGGATTTGTCTTTCGGACCCCTCCACTTT. The encoded protein is CASSLDLSFGPLHF.

This chain links TRBV5-4 with TRBJ2-3, with D possibly matching TRBD1 (5 bases). Trimming took 0 bases from V and 4 from J, leaving 12 bases between them. This CDR3 is 15 amino acids long. Germline loops: CDR1 SGHNT, CDR2 YYREEE (reference sequence). The CDR3 DNA reads TGTGCCAGCAGCTTGGGAGGACACCCGGCAGATACGCAGTATTTT. It is translated as CASSLGGHPADTQYF.

V usage is TRBV18 and J usage is TRBJ1-2, with a weak D call TRBD1 (5 bases). V lost 6 bases, J lost 2 bases, and 10 bases lay in between. Looked up from germline, CDR1 is KGHSH and CDR2 is LQKENI. The length of the CDR3 is 13 residues. The CDR3 spells CASSQGWNYGYTF. The CDR3 region has the DNA TGTGCCAGCTCCCAGGGTTGGAACTATGGCTACACCTTC.

CDR3 residues: CASRAVGGGSYEQYF. The CDR3, as DNA: TGTGCCAGTAGAGCGGTAGGGGGGGGCTCCTACGAGCAGTACTTC. The rearrangement uses TRBV19 and TRBJ2-7, with D tentatively TRBD2 (7 bases). With 6 bases removed from V and 0 bases from J, the gap between germline ends came to 15 bases. CDR3 size: 15 residues. Looked up from germline, CDR1 is LNHDA and CDR2 is SQIVND (reference sequence).

The chain is built from TRBV11-3 and TRBJ2-1; 10 positions agree with TRBD1. CDR3 length equals 20 residues. The trim removed 5 bases at V and 7 bases at J, leaving 23 bases unmatched. Germline loops: CDR1 SGHNT, CDR2 YENEEA. CDR3 sequence (DNA): TGTGCCAGCAGCCCCGCTAGGGGAAGGGGTCGGGACAGGGGAGGGAATGAGCAGTTCTTC. Its translation: CASSPARGRGRDRGGNEQFF. Full variable domain (rest looked up from reference TRBV11-3 and TRBJ2-1): EAGVVQSPRYKIIEKKQPVAFWCNPISGHNTLYWYLQNLGQGPELLIRYENEEAVDDSQLPKDRFSAERLKGVDSTLKIQPAELGDSAVYLCASSPARGRGRDRGGNEQFFGPGTRLTVL.

This chain connects TRBV10-3 to TRBJ2-3, with D perhaps matching TRBD1 (6 bases). The CDR3 totals 19 residues. The ends were cut back, 3 bases at V and 1 base at J, with 23 bases in the middle. Looked up from germline, CDR1 is ENHRY and CDR2 is SYGVKD. The CDR3 nucleotides read TGTGCCATCAGTGATCGAGGGACACAAAAACGGCAGGGCACAGATACGCAGTATTTT. Translating gives CAISDRGTQKRQGTDTQYF.

The chain is built from TRBV7-6 and TRBJ1-6, with D tentatively TRBD1 (5 bases). The CDR3 covers 15 residues. Trimming removed 4 bases from V and 7 bases from J, with 14 bases in between. Germline lookup yields CDR1 SGHVS and CDR2 FNYEAQ. CDR3 sequence reads: CASSSGHDANSPLHF. In DNA, the CDR3 is TGTGCCAGCAGCTCCGGACACGATGCGAATTCACCCCTCCACTTT. The complete variable domain, with remaining parts taken from reference TRBV7-6 and TRBJ1-6, reads GAGVSQSPRYKVTKRGQDVALRCDPISGHVSLYWYRQALGQGPEFLTYFNYEAQQDKSGLPNDRFSAERPEGSISTLTIQRTEQRDSAMYRCASSSGHDANSPLHFGNGTRLTVT.

In DNA, the CDR3 is TGTGCCAGCAGTTACTCGGGGACAGGCAAAGAGACCCAGTACTTC. This translates into CASSYSGTGKETQYF. The chain employs TRBV6-6 and TRBJ2-5, with 8 bases that match TRBD1. The CDR3 covers 15 residues. V shed 0 bases, J shed 3 bases, and the junction held 3 bases outside the gene matches. Germline CDR1 and CDR2: MNHNY and SVGAGI (reference sequence).

The table lists this clone with a few counts. The chain combines TRBV14 with TRBJ1-6, with 9 nucleotides matching TRBD1. After removal of 4 bases from V and 8 bases from J, the junction contained 6 bases not matched to a gene. This CDR3 contains 15 residues. Per the germline V gene, CDR1 is SGHDN and CDR2 is FVKESK. The CDR3 nucleotides are TGTGCCAGCAGCCTCCAGACAGGGGGTTATTCACCCCTCCACTTT. As protein: CASSLQTGGYSPLHF.

This chain links TRBV6-5 with TRBJ1-1; the D is unclear. The CDR3 runs to 13 residues. In germline, CDR1 is MNHEY, CDR2 SVGAGI. Trimming removed 6 bases at V and 4 bases at J, with 12 bases between. The CDR3 region is CASRRETVTEAFF. CDR3 nucleotide sequence: TGTGCCAGCAGGAGGGAAACGGTCACTGAAGCTTTCTTT.

Notes on this clone: This sample includes further DNA sequences coding for the same CDR3. The V gene is TRBV5-1, the J gene TRBJ1-6; 9 bases line up with TRBD1. The CDR3 extends over 14 amino acids. V dropped 4 bases and J dropped 10; count of bases not matched to a gene: 6. Germline loops: CDR1 SGHRS, CDR2 YFSETQ. CDR3 coding DNA: TGCGCCAGCAGCGAAGGGACAGGGCAGTCACCCCTCCACTTT. This sequence encodes CASSEGTGQSPLHF.

The V call is TRBV11-2, the J call TRBJ2-5, with 7 bases fitting TRBD2. In germline, CDR1 is SGHAT, CDR2 FQNNGV. This CDR3 spans 16 amino acids. After removal of 0 bases from V and 4 bases from J, the junction contained 8 bases not matched to a gene. The CDR3 is CASSLDGSGARETQYF. DNA of the CDR3: TGTGCCAGCAGCTTAGATGGGAGCGGGGCCCGAGAGACCCAGTACTTC. Using reference TRBV11-2 and TRBJ2-5 for the parts outside the CDR3, the full variable domain is EAGVAQSPRYKIIEKRQSVAFWCNPISGHATLYWYQQILGQGPKLLIQFQNNGVVDDSQLPKDRFSAERLKGVDSTLKIQPAKLEDSAVYLCASSLDGSGARETQYFGPGTRLLVL.

The J gene is TRBJ2-1, the V gene TRBV24-1; a possible D gene is TRBD2 (6 bases). This CDR3 is built from 13 residues. CDR1 is KGHDR, CDR2 SFDVKD, per germline. V was trimmed by 2 bases and J by 8 bases, leaving 9 bases between them. CDR3 region: CATSDSGGDEQFF. The CDR3 DNA follows: TGTGCCACCAGTGATTCCGGGGGTGATGAGCAGTTCTTC.

This chain links TRBV5-6 with TRBJ2-2, with 9 bases that match TRBD1. The CDR3 has 14 amino acids. Germline lookup yields CDR1 SGHDT and CDR2 YYEEEE. Trimming cost V 3 bases and J 7 bases; bases outside gene matches: 4. The CDR3 DNA sequence: TGTGCCAGCAGCTCCGGGACAGGGCTCGGGGAGCTGTTTTTT. It specifies CASSSGTGLGELFF.

J is TRBJ2-3 and V is TRBV4-1; D may be TRBD2 (7 bases). V lost 1 base and J 0 bases, leaving 14 bases between the germline ends. The CDR3 covers 17 residues. Per the germline V gene, CDR1 is MGHRA and CDR2 is YSYEKL. CDR3 amino acids: CASSQVGAGASTDTQYF. CDR3 nucleotides: TGCGCCAGCAGCCAAGTCGGGGCGGGGGCTAGCACAGATACGCAGTATTTT.

The CDR3 nucleotides are TGCGCCAGCAGCCAAGGGACAGGGGGAGGCTACGAGCAGTACTTC. Protein product: CASSQGTGGGYEQYF. V usage is TRBV4-1 and J usage is TRBJ2-7; 10 nucleotides align to TRBD1. The germline gives CDR1 MGHRA, CDR2 YSYEKL. The V and J ends lost 1 base and 3 bases, in that order; junction bases with no gene match: 3. The CDR3 is 15 amino acids.

The J gene is TRBJ1-5, the V gene TRBV30, with 10 bases aligning to TRBD1. V lost 5 bases, J lost 5 bases, and 3 bases stayed unmatched. The CDR3 runs to 13 residues. Germline V lookup: CDR1 GTSNPN, CDR2 SVGIG (reference sequence). CDR3 loop: CAWSDRGDQPQHF. DNA of the CDR3: TGTGCCTGGTCGGACAGGGGGGATCAGCCCCAGCATTTT.

This clone has more than one count but fewer than ten. Other DNA sequences in this specimen translate into the identical CDR3. V usage is TRBV19 and J usage is TRBJ1-1; D perhaps matches TRBD1 (6 bases). Trimming pared 3 bases from V and 2 bases from J, leaving 10 bases between. The germline gives CDR1 LNHDA, CDR2 SQIVND (reference sequence). This CDR3 has 14 residues. CDR3 nucleotides: TGTGCCAGTAGTATTGAGGGGGTAAACACTGAAGCTTTCTTT. The encoded protein is CASSIEGVNTEAFF. The full variable domain, in which reference TRBV19 and TRBJ1-1 provide the parts outside the CDR3, is DGGITQSPKYLFRKEGQNVTLSCEQNLNHDAMYWYRQDPGQGLRLIYYSQIVNDFQKGDIAEGYSVSREKKESFPLTVTSAQKNPTAFYLCASSIEGVNTEAFFGQGTRLTVV.

The chain uses TRBV3-1 (or the pseudogene TRBV3-2) and TRBJ2-5; TRBD2 matches at 8 bases. This CDR3 is built from 17 residues. The junction had 12 bases not matched to a gene; V was cut back by 1 base and J by 5 bases. Germline V lookup: CDR1 LGHDT, CDR2 YNNKEL (reference sequence). CDR3 loop: CASSQAGKRGPRETQYF. The CDR3 nucleotides are TGTGCCAGCAGCCAAGCGGGAAAGCGGGGGCCCCGGGAGACCCAGTACTTC.

The chain carries TRBV9 and TRBJ2-3; 9 nucleotides agree with TRBD1. The V gene's germline CDR1 is SGDLS and CDR2 YYNGEE. This CDR3 is built from 16 residues. The V and J ends lost 4 bases and 2 bases, in that order; junction bases with no gene match: 8. The CDR3 DNA sequence: TGTGCCAGCAGCCCCGGGACAGGGCTCCTCACAGATACGCAGTATTTT. Amino acids: CASSPGTGLLTDTQYF.

The chain carries TRBV23-1 and TRBJ1-2; no firm D call. TRBV23-1 is marked as an open reading frame, function uncertain. There are 15 residues in the CDR3. Trimming removed 0 bases at V and 8 bases at J, with 16 bases between. The CDR3 sequence is CASSQSARIEAGYTF. CDR3 DNA sequence: TGCGCCAGCAGTCAATCCGCCCGAATTGAGGCCGGCTACACCTTC.

DNA of the CDR3: TGTGCCAGCAGCTACGGGACAGATCAGCCCCAGCATTTT. It encodes CASSYGTDQPQHF. This chain uses TRBV5-6 with TRBJ1-5, with TRBD1 matching over 7 bases. V gave up 3 bases and J gave up 5 bases; unmatched junction bases: 2. The CDR3 runs 13 residues. Germline assignment: CDR1 SGHDT and CDR2 YYEEEE.

V is TRBV7-9 and J is TRBJ2-3; TRBD2 matches at 13 bases. The junction had 7 bases not matched to a gene; V was cut back by 5 bases and J by 5 bases. This CDR3 has 16 amino acids. Per the germline V gene, CDR1 is SEHNR and CDR2 is FQNEAQ (reference sequence). This CDR3 reads CASSARLAGGRDTQYF. The CDR3 DNA sequence: TGTGCCAGCAGCGCCCGACTAGCGGGGGGTAGAGATACGCAGTATTTT. The variable domain in full, completed from reference TRBV7-9 and TRBJ2-3, reads DTGVSQNPRHKITKRGQNVTFRCDPISEHNRLYWYRQTLGQGPEFLTYFQNEAQLEKSRLLSDRFSAERPKGSFSTLEIQRTEQGDSAMYLCASSARLAGGRDTQYFGPGTRLTVL.